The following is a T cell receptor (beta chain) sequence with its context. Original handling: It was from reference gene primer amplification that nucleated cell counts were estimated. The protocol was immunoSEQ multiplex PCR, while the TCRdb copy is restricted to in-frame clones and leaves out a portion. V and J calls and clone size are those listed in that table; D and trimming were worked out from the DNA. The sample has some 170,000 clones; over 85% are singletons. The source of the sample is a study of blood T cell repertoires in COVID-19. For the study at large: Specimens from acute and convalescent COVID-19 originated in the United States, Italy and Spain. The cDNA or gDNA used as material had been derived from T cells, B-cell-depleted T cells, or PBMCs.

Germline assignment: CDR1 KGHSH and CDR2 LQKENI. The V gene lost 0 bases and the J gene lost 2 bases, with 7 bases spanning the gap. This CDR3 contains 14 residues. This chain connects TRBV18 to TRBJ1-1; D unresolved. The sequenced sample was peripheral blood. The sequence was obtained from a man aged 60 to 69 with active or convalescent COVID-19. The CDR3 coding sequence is TGTGCCAGCTCACCACCGAACAGTAACACTGAAGCTTTCTTT. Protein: CASSPPNSNTEAFF.